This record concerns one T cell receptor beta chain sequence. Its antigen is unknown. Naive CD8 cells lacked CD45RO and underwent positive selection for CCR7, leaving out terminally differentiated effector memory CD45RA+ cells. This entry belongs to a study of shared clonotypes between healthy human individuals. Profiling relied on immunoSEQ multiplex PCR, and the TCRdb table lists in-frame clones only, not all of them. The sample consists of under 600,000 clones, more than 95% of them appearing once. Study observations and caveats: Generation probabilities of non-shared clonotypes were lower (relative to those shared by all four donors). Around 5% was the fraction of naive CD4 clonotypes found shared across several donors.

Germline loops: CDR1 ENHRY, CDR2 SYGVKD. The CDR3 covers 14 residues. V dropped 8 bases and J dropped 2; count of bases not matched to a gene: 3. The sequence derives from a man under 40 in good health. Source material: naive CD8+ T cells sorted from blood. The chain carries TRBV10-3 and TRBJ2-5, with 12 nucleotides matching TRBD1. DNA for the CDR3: TGTGCCATCGGGACAGGGGGCGAACAAGAGACCCAGTACTTC. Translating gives CAIGTGGEQETQYF.